One sample yielded the 4 T cell receptor beta chains listed below, sequenced in a study of blood T cell repertoires in COVID-19. Data came from immunoSEQ multiplex PCR; TCRdb stores just in-frame clones and leaves some out. Among 350,000 to 500,000 clones listed, roughly 84% were seen once. Sequenced material: PBMCs or T cells enriched from blood (not recorded which). These receptors were taken from a woman aged 18-29 years who had been exposed to COVID-19.

This clone was counted once. The chain couples TRBV5-1 to TRBJ2-1; 11 bases line up with TRBD2. The junction had 7 bases not matched to a gene; V was cut back by 4 bases and J by 7 bases. The CDR3 loop spans 15 amino acids. Germline assignment: CDR1 SGHRS and CDR2 YFSETQ. This chain's CDR3 is CASSPGLAVENEQFF. CDR3 DNA sequence: TGCGCCAGCAGCCCGGGACTAGCGGTCGAGAATGAGCAGTTCTTC.

V is TRBV28 and J is TRBJ2-5; D might be TRBD1 (5 bases). CDR3 length: 14 amino acids. Trimming stripped 4 bases from V and 1 base from J, with 10 bases between. Germline assignment: CDR1 MDHEN and CDR2 SYDVKM. This chain's CDR3 is CASSSRQGQETQYF. In DNA, the CDR3 is TGTGCCAGCAGTTCGCGGCAGGGCCAAGAGACCCAGTACTTC.

The CDR3 reads CSVEPGDRGPYEQYF. CDR3 nucleotides: TGCAGCGTTGAACCGGGGGACAGGGGGCCTTACGAGCAGTACTTC. The J gene is TRBJ2-7, the V gene TRBV29-1; TRBD1 agrees at 12 bases. The germline V gene has CDR1 SQVTM and CDR2 ANQGSEA. V gave up 2 bases and J gave up 4 bases; unmatched junction bases: 6. The CDR3 contains 15 residues.

The gene calls are TRBV7-2 and TRBJ1-2; D gene ambiguous. Germline loops: CDR1 SGHTA, CDR2 FQGNSA. The CDR3 sequence is 16 residues long. V shed 1 base and J shed 5 bases, with 17 bases lying between them. CDR3 protein: CASSLVFTPGGYGYTF. The CDR3 bases are TGTGCCAGCAGCTTAGTGTTTACCCCGGGTGGGTATGGCTACACCTTC.